Given below is one T cell receptor beta chain in context. This specimen belongs to a study of cytomegalovirus exposure and HLA in healthy donors. CDR1 and CDR2 from the germline V gene are SGHAT and FQDESV (reference sequence). V lost 0 bases to trimming and J lost 6 bases, with 6 bases between them. The CDR3 is 13 amino acids. It was with 60 Vbeta and 13 Jbeta primers that the PCR ran. TCRdb's table, derived via immunoSEQ multiplex PCR, lists solely in-frame clones and lacks some. Of about 150,000 clones detected, 65% to 90% appear once; the ten largest clones hold about 7.1%. The TCR comes from a woman between 50 and 59 years old in good health and CMV-seropositive. V gene TRBV11-1 combines with J gene TRBJ2-1; TRBD1 might be the D (6 bases). Sample: PBMCs. The CDR3 bases are TGTGCCAGCAGCTTAGCGGGGGCCAATGAGCAGTTCTTC. The encoded protein is CASSLAGANEQFF.